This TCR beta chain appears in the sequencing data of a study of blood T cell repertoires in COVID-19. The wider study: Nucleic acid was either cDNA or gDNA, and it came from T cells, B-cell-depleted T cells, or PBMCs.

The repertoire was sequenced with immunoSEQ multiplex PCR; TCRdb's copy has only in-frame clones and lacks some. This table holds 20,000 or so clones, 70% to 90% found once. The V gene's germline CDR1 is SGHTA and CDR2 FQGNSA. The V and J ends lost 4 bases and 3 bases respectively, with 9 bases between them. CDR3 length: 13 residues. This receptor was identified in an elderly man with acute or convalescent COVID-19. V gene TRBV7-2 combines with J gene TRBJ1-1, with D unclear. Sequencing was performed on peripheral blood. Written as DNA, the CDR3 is TGTGCCAGCAGCTCCCTCCGTTACACTGAAGCTTTCTTT. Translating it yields CASSSLRYTEAFF.